The present entry profiles one T cell receptor beta chain with its context. A read error may be the cause here, since a much bigger clone is one base away. The identical CDR3 is also encoded by other nucleotide sequences in the sample. The data were taken from a study of shared clonotypes between healthy human individuals. V was shortened by 5 bases and J by 3 bases, with 7 bases between the two germline ends. Germline V CDR1 and CDR2: SEHNR, FQNEAQ (reference sequence). The CDR3 contains 12 residues. Each sorted subset replicate got 200 ng genomic DNA, roughly 30,000 genomes. The assay was immunoSEQ multiplex PCR, and TCRdb's table has in-frame clones only and misses some. Of about 1 million clones listed, approximately 80% are singletons.

The receptor was isolated from a man in his late teens or twenties in good health. Some clones in this sample may be carry-over from other donors' samples. The chain recombines TRBV7-9 with TRBJ1-2; D is unclear. Sample: memory CD4+ T cells from PBMCs. Specified subset: CD45RA-negative fraction. CDR3 in DNA: TGTGCCAGCAGCCCTGGGGACTATGGCTACACCTTC. Translation gives CASSPGDYGYTF. The variable domain in full, with the rest retrieved from reference TRBV7-9 and TRBJ1-2, is DTGVSQNPRHKITKRGQNVTFRCDPISEHNRLYWYRQTLGQGPEFLTYFQNEAQLEKSRLLSDRFSAERPKGSFSTLEIQRTEQGDSAMYLCASSPGDYGYTFGSGTRLTVV.